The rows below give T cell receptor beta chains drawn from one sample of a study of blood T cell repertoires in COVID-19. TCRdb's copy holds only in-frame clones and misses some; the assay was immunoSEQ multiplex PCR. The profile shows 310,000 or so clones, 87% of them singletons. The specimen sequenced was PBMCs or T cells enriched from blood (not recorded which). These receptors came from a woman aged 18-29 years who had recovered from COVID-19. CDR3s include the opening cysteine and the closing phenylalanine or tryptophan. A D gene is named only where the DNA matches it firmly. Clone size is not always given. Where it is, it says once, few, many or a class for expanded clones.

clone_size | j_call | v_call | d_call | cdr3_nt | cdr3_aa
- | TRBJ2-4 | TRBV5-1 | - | TGCGCCAGCAGCTTGGAGTCCGGGTTTCACATTCAGTACTTC | CASSLESGFHIQYF
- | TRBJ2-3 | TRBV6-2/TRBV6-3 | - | TGTGCCAGCAGTCCCCGCCGGGACACCGCAGGCACAGATACGCAGTATTTT | CASSPRRDTAGTDTQYF
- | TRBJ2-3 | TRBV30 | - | TGTGCCCAAGGGGGGGAGAGGACAGATACGCAGTATTTT | CAQGGERTDTQYF
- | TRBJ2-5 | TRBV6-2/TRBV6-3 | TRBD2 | TGTGCCAGCAGTTACTCACTAGCGGGAGACCAAGAGACCCAGTACTTC | CASSYSLAGDQETQYF
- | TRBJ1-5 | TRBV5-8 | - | TGTGCCAGCAGCTTGGGAGGGCAACAGCCCCAGCATTTT | CASSLGGQQPQHF
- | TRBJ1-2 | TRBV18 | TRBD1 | TGTGCCAGCTCAAAGGGCGGGACAGATGGCTACACCTTC | CASSKGGTDGYTF
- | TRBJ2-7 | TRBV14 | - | TGTGCCAGCAGCCAAAATCCCTACGGCGAGCAGTACTTC | CASSQNPYGEQYF
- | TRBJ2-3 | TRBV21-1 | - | TGTGCCAGCAGCAAACGAGCATGCACAGATACGCAGTATTTT | CASSKRACTDTQYF
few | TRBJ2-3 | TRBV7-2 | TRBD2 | TGTGCCAGCAGCCAAGCGACTAGCGCAGATACGCAGTATTTT | CASSQATSADTQYF
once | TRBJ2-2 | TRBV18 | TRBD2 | TGTGCCAGCTCACCAACGGGACTAGCGGGAGTGATTGGTGCCACCGGGGAGCTGTTTTTT | CASSPTGLAGVIGATGELFF
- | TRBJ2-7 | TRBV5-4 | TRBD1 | TGTGCCAGCAGCACCACCGGGACAGCTCGCTACGAGCAGTACTTC | CASSTTGTARYEQYF
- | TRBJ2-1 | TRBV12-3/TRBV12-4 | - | TGTGCCAGCACCCGCGTCTACGATGAGCAGTTCTTC | CASTRVYDEQFF
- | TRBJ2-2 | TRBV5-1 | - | TGCGCCAGCAGCTTGTGGCAGACTACCGGGGAGCTGTTTTTT | CASSLWQTTGELFF
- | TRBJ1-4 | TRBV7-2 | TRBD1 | TGTGCCAGCAGCACACGACAGGGTACCAAAGGAAAAAATGAAAAACTGTTTTTT | CASSTRQGTKGKNEKLFF
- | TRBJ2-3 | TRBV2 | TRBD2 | TGTGCCAGCAGTGTACGGCGGGAGGCCCCAGATACGCAGTATTTT | CASSVRREAPDTQYF
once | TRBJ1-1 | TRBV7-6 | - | TGTGCCAGCAGCGCCCCGGGGAGCACTGAAGCTTTCTTT | CASSAPGSTEAFF
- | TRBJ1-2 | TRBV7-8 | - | TGTGCCAGCAGCTTATCGGTCGGGGTAGATCTCACCTTC | CASSLSVGVDLTF
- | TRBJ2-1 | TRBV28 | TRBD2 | TGTGCCAGCAGTTCTAGCGGGAGGAGGTCTGGGTTCTTC | CASSSSGRRSGFF
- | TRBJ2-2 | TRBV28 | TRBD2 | TGTGCCAGCAGGGGGGGACTAGCGGGATTGTTGGCCGGGGAGCTGTTTTTT | CASRGGLAGLLAGELFF
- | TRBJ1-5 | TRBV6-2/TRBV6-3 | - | TGTGCCAGCAGCACCCCCCGGGACATACGCAATCAGCCCCAGCATTTT | CASSTPRDIRNQPQHF
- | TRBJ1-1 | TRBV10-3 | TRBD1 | TGTGCCATCAGTGAGTCCATTCCGGGACAGACTTTGAACACTGAAGCTTTCTTT | CAISESIPGQTLNTEAFF
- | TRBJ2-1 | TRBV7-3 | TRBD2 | TGTGCCAGCAGCACATATAGCGGGGGCCTGGATGAGCAGTTCTTC | CASSTYSGGLDEQFF
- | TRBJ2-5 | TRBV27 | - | TGTGCCAGCAGTTTCCACCGGGGAACCCAAGAGACCCAGTACTTC | CASSFHRGTQETQYF
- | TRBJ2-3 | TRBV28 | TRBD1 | TGTGCCAGCAGTACCGGGACAGGGAGGTTCCGGGGCACAGATACGCAGTATTTT | CASSTGTGRFRGTDTQYF
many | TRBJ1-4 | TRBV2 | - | TGTGCCAGCATCCAAACCGGGGGGCCCCTGTTTTTT | CASIQTGGPLFF
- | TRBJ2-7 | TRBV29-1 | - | TGCAGCGTTGAAAGGCAGGGGATCTCCGAGCAGTACTTC | CSVERQGISEQYF
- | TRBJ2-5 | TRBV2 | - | TGTGCCAGCAGGGAACAGGGCGATGAGACCCAGTACTTC | CASREQGDETQYF
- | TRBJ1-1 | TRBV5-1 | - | TGCGCCAGCAGCTTGGGGGAACAGGGCGCTGAAGCTTTCTTT | CASSLGEQGAEAFF
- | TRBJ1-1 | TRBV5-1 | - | TGCGCCAGCAGTGTCCAAGCCCGGAACACTGAAGCTTTCTTT | CASSVQARNTEAFF
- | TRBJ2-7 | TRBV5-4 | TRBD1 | TGTGCCAGCAGCTTGGTTGGGACAGGGAACGAGCAGTACTTC | CASSLVGTGNEQYF
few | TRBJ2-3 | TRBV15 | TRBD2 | TGTGCCACCAGCCCGGGACTAGCGGGGGCCGTCACAGATACGCAGTATTTT | CATSPGLAGAVTDTQYF
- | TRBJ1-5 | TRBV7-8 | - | TGTGCCAGCAGCTTAAATGGCGGGGGGGCGACGAATCAGCCCCAGCATTTT | CASSLNGGGATNQPQHF
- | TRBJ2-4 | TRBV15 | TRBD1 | TGTGCCACCAGCAGAGCCTGGACAGGGGTTAACATTCAGTACTTC | CATSRAWTGVNIQYF
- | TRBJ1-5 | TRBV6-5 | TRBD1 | TGTGCCAGCAGTCGGGACAGGGGAACCCAGCCCCAGCATTTT | CASSRDRGTQPQHF
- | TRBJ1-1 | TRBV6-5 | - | TGTGCCAGCAGTCAACAGGAGGGGACTGAAGCTTTCTTT | CASSQQEGTEAFF
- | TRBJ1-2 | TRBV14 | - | TGTGCCAGCAGCCAAGATCGAGGCCTCACTAACTATGGCTACACCTTC | CASSQDRGLTNYGYTF
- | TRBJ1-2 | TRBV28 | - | TGTGCCAGCAGCCAGGGCGGGGAAAACTATGGCTACACCTTC | CASSQGGENYGYTF
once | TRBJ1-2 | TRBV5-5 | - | TGTGCCAGCAGCTTGTCTGGGCTCGGGACTTCCTATGGCTACACCTTC | CASSLSGLGTSYGYTF
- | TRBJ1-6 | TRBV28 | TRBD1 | TGTGCCAGCAGACACCAGGGGGTATTCTCACCCCTCCACTTT | CASRHQGVFSPLHF
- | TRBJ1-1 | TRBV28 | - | TGTGCCCTCATCGGGGGGTTGTTCGCTTTCTTT | CALIGGLFAFF
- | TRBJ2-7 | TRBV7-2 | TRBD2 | TGTGCCAGCACCGTACCGGGACTAGCCCACGAGCAGTACTTC | CASTVPGLAHEQYF
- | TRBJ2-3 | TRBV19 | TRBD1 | TGTGCCAGTACCACAGGGGGACAGGGTAGCACAGATACGCAGTATTTT | CASTTGGQGSTDTQYF
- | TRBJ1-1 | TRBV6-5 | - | TGTGCCAGCAGTCAAACCCGGGGGGCGCACACTGAAGCTTTCTTT | CASSQTRGAHTEAFF
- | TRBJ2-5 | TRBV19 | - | TGTGCCAGTAGTATAGAGCCACAGGCGGAGACCCAGTACTTC | CASSIEPQAETQYF
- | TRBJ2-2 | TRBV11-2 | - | TGTGCCAGCAGCTTAGGGCAGACGAACACCGGGGAGCTGTTTTTT | CASSLGQTNTGELFF
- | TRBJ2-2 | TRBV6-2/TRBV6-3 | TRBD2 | TGTGCCAGCAGTCGGACTAGCGGAGCGAACACCGGGGAGCTGTTTTTT | CASSRTSGANTGELFF
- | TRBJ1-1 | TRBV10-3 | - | TGTGCCATCACTTACAGCTATATGAACACTGAAGCTTTCTTT | CAITYSYMNTEAFF
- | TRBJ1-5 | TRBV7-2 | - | TGTGCCAGCAGCTTAGTTATTAATAGCAATCAGCCCCAGCATTTT | CASSLVINSNQPQHF
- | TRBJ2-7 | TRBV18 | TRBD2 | TGTGCCAGCTCTCCTGCGGGACTAGCGGGAGCCGGCGAGCAGTACTTC | CASSPAGLAGAGEQYF